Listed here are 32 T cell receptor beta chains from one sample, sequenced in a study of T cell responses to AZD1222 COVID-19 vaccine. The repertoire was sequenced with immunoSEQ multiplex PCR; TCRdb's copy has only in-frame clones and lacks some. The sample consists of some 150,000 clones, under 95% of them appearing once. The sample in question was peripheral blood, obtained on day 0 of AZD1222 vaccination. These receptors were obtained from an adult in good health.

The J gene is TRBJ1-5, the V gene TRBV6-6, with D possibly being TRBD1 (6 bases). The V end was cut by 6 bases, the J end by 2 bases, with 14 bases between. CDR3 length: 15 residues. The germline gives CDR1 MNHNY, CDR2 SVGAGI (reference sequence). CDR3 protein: CASRPTGFGNQPQHF. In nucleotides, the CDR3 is TGTGCCAGCAGGCCAACAGGGTTTGGCAATCAGCCCCAGCATTTT.

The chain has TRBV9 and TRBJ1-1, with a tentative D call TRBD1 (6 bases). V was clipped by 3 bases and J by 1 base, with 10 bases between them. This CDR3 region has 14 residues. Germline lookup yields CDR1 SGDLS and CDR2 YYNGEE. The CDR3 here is CASSDRDSNTEAFF. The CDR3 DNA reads TGTGCCAGCAGCGACAGGGATTCGAACACTGAAGCTTTCTTT.

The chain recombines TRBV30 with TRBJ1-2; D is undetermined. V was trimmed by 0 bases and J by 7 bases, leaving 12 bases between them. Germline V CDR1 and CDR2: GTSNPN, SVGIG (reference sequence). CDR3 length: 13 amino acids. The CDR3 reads CAWSVSGFGGYTF. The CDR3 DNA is TGTGCCTGGAGTGTATCAGGATTCGGTGGCTACACCTTC.

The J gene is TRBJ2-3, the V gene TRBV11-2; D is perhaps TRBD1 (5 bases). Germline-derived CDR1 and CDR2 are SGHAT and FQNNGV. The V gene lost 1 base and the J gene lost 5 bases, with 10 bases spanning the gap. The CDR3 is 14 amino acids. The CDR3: CASSLVQGGDTQYF. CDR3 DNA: TGTGCCAGCAGCTTAGTGCAGGGCGGAGATACGCAGTATTTT.

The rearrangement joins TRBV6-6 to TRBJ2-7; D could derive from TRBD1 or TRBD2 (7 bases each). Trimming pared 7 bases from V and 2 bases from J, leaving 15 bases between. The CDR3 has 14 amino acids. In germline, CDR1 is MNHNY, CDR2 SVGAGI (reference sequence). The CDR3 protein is CASNQGGEAYEQYF. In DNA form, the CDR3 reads TGTGCCAGCAACCAGGGGGGGGAAGCCTACGAGCAGTACTTC.

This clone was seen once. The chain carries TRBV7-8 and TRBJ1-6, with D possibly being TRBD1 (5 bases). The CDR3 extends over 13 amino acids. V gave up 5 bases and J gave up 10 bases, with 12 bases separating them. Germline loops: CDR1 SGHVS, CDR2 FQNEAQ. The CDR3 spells CASSGGEGSPLHF. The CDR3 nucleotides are TGTGCCAGCAGCGGAGGGGAAGGCTCACCCCTCCACTTT.

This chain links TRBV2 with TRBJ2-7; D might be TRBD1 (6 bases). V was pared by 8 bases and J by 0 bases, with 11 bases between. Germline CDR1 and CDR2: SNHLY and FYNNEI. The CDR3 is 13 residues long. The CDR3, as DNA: TGTGCCAGCCGGACAGATACCTCCTACGAGCAGTACTTC. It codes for CASRTDTSYEQYF.

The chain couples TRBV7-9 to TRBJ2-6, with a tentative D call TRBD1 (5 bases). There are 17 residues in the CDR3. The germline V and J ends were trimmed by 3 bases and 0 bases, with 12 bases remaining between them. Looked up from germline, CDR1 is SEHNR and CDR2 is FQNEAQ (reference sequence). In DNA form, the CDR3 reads TGTGCCAGCAGCTTCGACAGTGATTACTCTGGGGCCAACGTCCTGACTTTC. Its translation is CASSFDSDYSGANVLTF.

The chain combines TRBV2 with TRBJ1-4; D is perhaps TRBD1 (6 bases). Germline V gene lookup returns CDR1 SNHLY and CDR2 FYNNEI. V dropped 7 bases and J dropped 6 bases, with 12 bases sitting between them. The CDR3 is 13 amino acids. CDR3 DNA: TGTGCCAGCACAGGGGAAGCAGATGAAAAACTGTTTTTT. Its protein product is CASTGEADEKLFF.

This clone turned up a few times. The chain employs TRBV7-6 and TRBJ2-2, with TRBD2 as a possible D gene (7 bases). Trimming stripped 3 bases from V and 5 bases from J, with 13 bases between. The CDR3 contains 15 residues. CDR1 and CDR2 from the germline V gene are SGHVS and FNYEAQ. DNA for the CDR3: TGTGCCAGCAGCTTCAGGGGAGGGGGAACCGGGGAGCTGTTTTTT. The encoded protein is CASSFRGGGTGELFF.

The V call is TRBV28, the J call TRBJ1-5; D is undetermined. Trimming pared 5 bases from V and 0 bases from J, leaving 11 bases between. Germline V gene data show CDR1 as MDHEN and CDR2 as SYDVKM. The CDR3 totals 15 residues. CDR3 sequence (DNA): TGTGCCAGCAGTCTACGTCTAAATAGCAATCAGCCCCAGCATTTT. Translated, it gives CASSLRLNSNQPQHF. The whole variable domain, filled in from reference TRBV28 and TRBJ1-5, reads DVKVTQSSRYLVKRTGEKVFLECVQDMDHENMFWYRQDPGLGLRLIYFSYDVKMKEKGDIPEGYSVSREKKERFSLILESASTNQTSMYLCASSLRLNSNQPQHFGDGTRLSIL.

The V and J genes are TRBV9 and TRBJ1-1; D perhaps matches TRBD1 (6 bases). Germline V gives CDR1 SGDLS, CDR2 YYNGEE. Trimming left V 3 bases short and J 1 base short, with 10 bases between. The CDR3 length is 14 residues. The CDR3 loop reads CASSESRGNTEAFF. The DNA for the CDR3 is TGTGCCAGCAGCGAGAGCAGGGGGAACACTGAAGCTTTCTTT. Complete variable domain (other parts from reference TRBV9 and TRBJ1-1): DSGVTQTPKHLITATGQRVTLRCSPRSGDLSVYWYQQSLDQGLQFLIQYYNGEERAKGNILERFSAQQFPDLHSELNLSSLELGDSALYFCASSESRGNTEAFFGQGTRLTVV.

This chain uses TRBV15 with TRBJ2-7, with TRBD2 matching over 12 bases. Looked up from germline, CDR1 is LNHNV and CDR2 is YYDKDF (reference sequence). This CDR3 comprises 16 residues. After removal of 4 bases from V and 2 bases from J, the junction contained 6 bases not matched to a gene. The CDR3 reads CATSIGSSGRAYEQYF. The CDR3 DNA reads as TGTGCCACCAGCATCGGATCTAGCGGGAGGGCCTACGAGCAGTACTTC.

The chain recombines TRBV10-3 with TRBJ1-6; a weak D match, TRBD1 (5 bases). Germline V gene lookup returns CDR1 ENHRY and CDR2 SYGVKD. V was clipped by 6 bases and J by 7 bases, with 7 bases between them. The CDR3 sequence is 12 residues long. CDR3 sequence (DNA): TGTGCCATCAGCCAGGGAAATTCACCCCTCCACTTT. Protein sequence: CAISQGNSPLHF.

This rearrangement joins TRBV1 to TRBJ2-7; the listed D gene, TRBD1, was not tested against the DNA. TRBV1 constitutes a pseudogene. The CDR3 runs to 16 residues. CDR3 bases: TGCACCAGCAGCCCCAAGAGGAGGGGGCGACCCTACGAGCAGTACTTC. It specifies CTSSPKRRGRPYEQYF.

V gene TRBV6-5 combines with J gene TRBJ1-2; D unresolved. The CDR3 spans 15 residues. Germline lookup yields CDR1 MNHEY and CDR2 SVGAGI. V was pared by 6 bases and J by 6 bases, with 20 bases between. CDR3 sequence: CASSPVLVPTDGYTF. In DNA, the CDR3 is TGTGCCAGCAGCCCCGTCCTAGTGCCCACCGATGGCTACACCTTC.

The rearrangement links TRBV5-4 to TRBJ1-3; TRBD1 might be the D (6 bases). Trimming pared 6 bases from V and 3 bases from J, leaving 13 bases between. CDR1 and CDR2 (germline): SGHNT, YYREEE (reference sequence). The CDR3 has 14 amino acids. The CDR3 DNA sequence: TGTGCCAGCACTCAGGGGCTAGGTGGAAACACCATATATTTT. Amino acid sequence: CASTQGLGGNTIYF. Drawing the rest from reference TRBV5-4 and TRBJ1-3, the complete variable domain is ETGVTQSPTHLIKTRGQQVTLRCSSQSGHNTVSWYQQALGQGPQFIFQYYREEENGRGNFPPRFSGLQFPNYSSELNVNALELDDSALYLCASTQGLGGNTIYFGEGSWLTVV.

The DNA for the CDR3 is TGTGCCAGCTACAGGGACCCCCGCTCCTACGAGCAGTACTTC. The encoded protein is CASYRDPRSYEQYF. This chain connects TRBV2 to TRBJ2-7; D perhaps matches TRBD1 (6 bases). The length of the CDR3 is 14 residues. Germline CDR1 reads SNHLY; CDR2 reads FYNNEI. Trimming pared 8 bases from V and 0 bases from J, leaving 14 bases between.

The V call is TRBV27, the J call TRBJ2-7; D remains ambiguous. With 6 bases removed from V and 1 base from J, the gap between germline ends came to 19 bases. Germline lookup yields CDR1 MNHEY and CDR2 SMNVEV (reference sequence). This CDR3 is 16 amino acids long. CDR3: CASSPDVTGGSYEQYF. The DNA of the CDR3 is TGTGCCAGCAGCCCCGATGTGACGGGTGGTTCCTACGAGCAGTACTTC.

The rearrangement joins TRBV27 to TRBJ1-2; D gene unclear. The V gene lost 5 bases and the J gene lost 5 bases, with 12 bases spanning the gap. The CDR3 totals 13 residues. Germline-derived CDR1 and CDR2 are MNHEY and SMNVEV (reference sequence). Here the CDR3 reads CASSLRIGYGYTF. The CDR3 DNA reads TGTGCCAGCAGTCTCAGAATAGGTTATGGCTACACCTTC.

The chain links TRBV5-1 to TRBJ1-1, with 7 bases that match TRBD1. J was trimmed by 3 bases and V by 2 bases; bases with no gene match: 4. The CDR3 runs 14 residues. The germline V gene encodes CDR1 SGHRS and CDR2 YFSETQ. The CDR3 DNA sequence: TGCGCCAGCAGCTTTACAGGGGTGGACACTGAAGCTTTCTTT. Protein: CASSFTGVDTEAFF.

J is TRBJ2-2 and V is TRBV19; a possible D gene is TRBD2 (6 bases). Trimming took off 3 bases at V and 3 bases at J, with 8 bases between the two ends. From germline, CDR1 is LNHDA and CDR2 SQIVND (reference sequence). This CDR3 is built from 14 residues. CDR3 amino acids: CASSIWGDTGELFF. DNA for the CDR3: TGTGCCAGTAGTATTTGGGGGGACACCGGGGAGCTGTTTTTT.

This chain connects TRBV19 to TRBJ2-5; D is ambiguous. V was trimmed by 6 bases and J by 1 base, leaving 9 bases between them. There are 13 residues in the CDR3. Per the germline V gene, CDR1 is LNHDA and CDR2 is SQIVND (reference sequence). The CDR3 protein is CASSTELQETQYF. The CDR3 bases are TGTGCCAGTAGCACAGAGCTCCAAGAGACCCAGTACTTC.

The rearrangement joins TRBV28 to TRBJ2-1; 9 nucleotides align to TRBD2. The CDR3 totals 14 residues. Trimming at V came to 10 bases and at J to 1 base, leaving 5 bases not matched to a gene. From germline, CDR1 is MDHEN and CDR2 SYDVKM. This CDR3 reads CATQAGGSYNEQFF. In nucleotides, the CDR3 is TGTGCCACCCAAGCGGGAGGTTCCTACAATGAGCAGTTCTTC.

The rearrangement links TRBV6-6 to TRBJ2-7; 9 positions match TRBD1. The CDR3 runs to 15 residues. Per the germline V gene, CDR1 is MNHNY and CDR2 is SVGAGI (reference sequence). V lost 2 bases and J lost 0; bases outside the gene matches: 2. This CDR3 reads CASSYATGGSYEQYF. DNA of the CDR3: TGTGCCAGCAGTTACGCGACAGGGGGCTCCTACGAGCAGTACTTC.

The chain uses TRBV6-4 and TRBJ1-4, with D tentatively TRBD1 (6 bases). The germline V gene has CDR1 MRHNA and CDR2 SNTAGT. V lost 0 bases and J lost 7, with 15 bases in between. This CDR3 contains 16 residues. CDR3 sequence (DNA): TGTGCCAGCAGTGACTCCGAACAGGGCTTGGGTGAAAAACTGTTTTTT. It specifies CASSDSEQGLGEKLFF.

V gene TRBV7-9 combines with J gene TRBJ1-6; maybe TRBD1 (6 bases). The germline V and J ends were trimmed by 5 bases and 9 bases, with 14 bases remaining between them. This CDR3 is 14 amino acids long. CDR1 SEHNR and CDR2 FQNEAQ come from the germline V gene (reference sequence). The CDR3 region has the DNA TGTGCCAGCAGCCGGAACACAGGGAGTTCACCCCTCCACTTT. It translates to CASSRNTGSSPLHF.

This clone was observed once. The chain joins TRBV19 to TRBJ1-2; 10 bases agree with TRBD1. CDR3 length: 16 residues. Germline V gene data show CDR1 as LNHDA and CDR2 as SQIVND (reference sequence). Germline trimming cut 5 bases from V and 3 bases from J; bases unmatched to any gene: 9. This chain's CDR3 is CASSSLGQGRYYGYTF. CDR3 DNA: TGTGCCAGTAGTTCATTGGGACAGGGGCGCTACTATGGCTACACCTTC.

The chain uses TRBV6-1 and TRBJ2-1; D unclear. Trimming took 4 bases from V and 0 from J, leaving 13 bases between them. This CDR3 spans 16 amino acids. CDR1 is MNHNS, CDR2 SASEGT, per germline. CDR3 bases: TGTGCCAGCAGTGTCGGGCGCTTTAGCTCCTACAATGAGCAGTTCTTC. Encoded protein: CASSVGRFSSYNEQFF.

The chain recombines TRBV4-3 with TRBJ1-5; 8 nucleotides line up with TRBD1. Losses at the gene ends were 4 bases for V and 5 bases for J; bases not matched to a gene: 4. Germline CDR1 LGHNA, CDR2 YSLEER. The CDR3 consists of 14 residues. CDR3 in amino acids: CASSPGQGDQPQHF. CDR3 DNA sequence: TGCGCCAGCAGCCCAGGACAGGGCGATCAGCCCCAGCATTTT.

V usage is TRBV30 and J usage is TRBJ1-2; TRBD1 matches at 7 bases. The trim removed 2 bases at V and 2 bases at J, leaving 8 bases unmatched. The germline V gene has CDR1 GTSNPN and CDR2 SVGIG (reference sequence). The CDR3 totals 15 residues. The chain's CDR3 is CAWSKTDRMNYGYTF. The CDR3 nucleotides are TGTGCCTGGAGTAAGACGGACAGGATGAACTATGGCTACACCTTC.

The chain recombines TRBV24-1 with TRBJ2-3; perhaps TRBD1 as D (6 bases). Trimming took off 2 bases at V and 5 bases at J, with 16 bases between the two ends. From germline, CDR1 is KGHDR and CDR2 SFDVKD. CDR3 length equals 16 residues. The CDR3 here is CATSDSYTGTRDTQYF. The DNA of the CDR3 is TGTGCCACCAGTGATTCCTATACAGGGACGCGAGATACGCAGTATTTT.